The clone carrying this TCR beta chain appeared a few times. Its target is unknown. TCRdb fed the 5' RACE reads into MiXCR, producing one record per CDR3 protein. The sample carries fewer than 600,000 distinct CDR3 sequences, less than 25% recorded once. The entry originates in a study of T-cell memory formation after mild COVID-19. Findings and limits, study-wide: Day 15 to 85 contracting clones showed balanced CD4/CD8; later expanders leaned CD4+.

Sequencing was done on a sample of PBMCs or a T cell subset sorted from them (not recorded which). The source of this sequence is an adult woman who had mild COVID-19 (a few samples of this study predate the infection). Cell type and time point are not known.

The CDR3 spells CASSLSMGTEAFF. The CDR3 nucleotides are TGTGCCAGCAGCTTATCGATGGGCACTGAAGCTTTCTTT. The genes are TRBV7-3 and TRBJ1-1; D gene unclear. The V gene lost 2 bases and the J gene lost 4 bases, with 8 bases spanning the gap. The CDR3 loop spans 13 amino acids. The germline V gene encodes CDR1 SGHTA and CDR2 FQGTGA. The entire variable domain, with the rest obtained from reference TRBV7-3 and TRBJ1-1, is as follows: GAGVSQTPSNKVTEKGKYVELRCDPISGHTALYWYRQSLGQGPEFLIYFQGTGAADDSGLPNDRFFAVRPEGSVSTLKIQRTERGDSAVYLCASSLSMGTEAFFGQGTRLTVV.